The T cell receptor beta chain under discussion was sequenced for a study of identifying expanded T cells in peripheral blood. The table came from immunoSEQ multiplex PCR; TCRdb's copy has only in-frame clones and leaves some out. The sample has around 78,000 clones, approximately 84% seen once. No infections or other immune events were documented during collection. Regarding this clone: Antigen unknown.

Study-level findings and limits: About 1.2 clones differed between technical replicates, versus around 15 and 18 over time. Approximately two-week clone count variance significantly increased as total template count grew.

Germline CDR1 and CDR2: SGHTA and FQGNSA. The CDR3 is 15 amino acids. J gave up 5 bases and V 1 base, and 4 bases lay outside the gene matches. The sample comprised blood. The chain links TRBV7-2 to TRBJ2-3, with 9 nucleotides matching TRBD2. The TCR sequence derives from a person aged 18 to 75 in good health. CDR3 nucleotides: TGTGCCAGCAGCTTAGGCGGGAGGGTAGGAGATACGCAGTATTTT. Encoded protein: CASSLGGRVGDTQYF.